What follows are 20 T cell receptor beta chains derived from one specimen sequenced in a study of blood T cell repertoires in COVID-19. Here immunoSEQ multiplex PCR was the method, and the copy in TCRdb shows in-frame clones only, minus some. The sample contains a few hundred thousand clones, roughly 86% of which appear only once. Sequenced sample: peripheral blood. These receptors were collected from a man in his forties who had recovered from COVID-19.

By frequency in the sample, this clone is hyperexpanded. Other DNA sequences within the sample encode an identical CDR3. The rearrangement uses TRBV6-2 or TRBV6-3 and TRBJ1-1; no definite D call. The germline V gene encodes CDR1 MNHEY and CDR2 SVGEGT. The germline V and J ends were trimmed by 2 bases and 5 bases, with 6 bases remaining between them. The CDR3 sequence is 12 residues long. The CDR3 reads CASSYGRTEAFF. The CDR3 bases are TGTGCCAGCAGTTACGGGAGAACTGAAGCTTTCTTT.

This clone has a handful of counts. The V and J genes are TRBV6-5 and TRBJ2-3; D may be TRBD2 (7 bases). Germline CDR1 and CDR2: MNHEY and SVGAGI. The CDR3 runs 15 residues. Between the trimmed V and J ends, which lost 8 bases and 1 base, there was a span of 16 bases. The CDR3 spells CASSYRAGGTDTQYF. The CDR3 nucleotides read TGTGCCAGCTCCTACAGGGCGGGGGGCACAGATACGCAGTATTTT.

The chain recombines TRBV10-3 with TRBJ2-2, with TRBD1 matching over 8 bases. Per germline, CDR1 ENHRY and CDR2 SYGVKD. CDR3 length: 16 amino acids. The ends lost 6 bases at V and 5 bases at J; junction bases unmatched: 11. The CDR3 sequence is CAISGVQGAITGELFF. DNA of the CDR3: TGTGCCATCAGCGGCGTCCAGGGGGCAATTACCGGGGAGCTGTTTTTT.

In nucleotides, the CDR3 is TGTGCCAGCAGCTTATCGGGACTCCCAGCTGAAGCTTTCTTT. It codes for CASSLSGLPAEAFF. The gene calls are TRBV7-9 and TRBJ1-1, with D maybe TRBD1 (5 bases). The CDR3 sequence is 14 residues long. Between the trimmed V and J ends, which lost 2 bases and 6 bases, there was a span of 13 bases. The V gene's germline CDR1 is SEHNR and CDR2 FQNEAQ (reference sequence).

The rearrangement uses TRBV28 and TRBJ2-3, with 14 nucleotides matching TRBD2. CDR3 length equals 17 residues. Trimming took 3 bases from V and 6 from J; bases not matched to a gene: 8. CDR1 and CDR2 from the germline V gene are MDHEN and SYDVKM. CDR3 loop: CASSFTTSGRAIDTQYF. The CDR3 region has the DNA TGTGCCAGCAGTTTCACGACTAGCGGGAGGGCCATCGATACGCAGTATTTT.

This clone has only one observation. The rearrangement joins TRBV25-1 to TRBJ1-5; possible D gene TRBD1, 5 bases. The V and J ends lost 5 bases and 6 bases respectively, with 14 bases between them. CDR1 MGHDK and CDR2 SYGVNS come from the germline V gene. The CDR3 covers 14 residues. This chain's CDR3 is CASSRPGMSQPQHF. The CDR3 DNA reads TGTGCCAGCAGTCGGCCAGGGATGAGTCAGCCCCAGCATTTT. Looking up the rest from reference TRBV25-1 and TRBJ1-5 gives the full variable domain: EADIYQTPRYLVIGTGKKITLECSQTMGHDKMYWYQQDPGMELHLIHYSYGVNSTEKGDLSSESTVSRIRTEHFPLTLESARPSHTSQYLCASSRPGMSQPQHFGDGTRLSIL.

V is TRBV28 and J is TRBJ2-7, with 7 positions matching TRBD1. This CDR3 is 15 amino acids long. The V and J ends lost 5 bases and 3 bases, in that order; junction bases with no gene match: 10. Germline V lookup: CDR1 MDHEN, CDR2 SYDVKM. The chain's CDR3 is CASSPPGGQSYEQYF. CDR3 in DNA: TGTGCCAGCAGTCCTCCTGGGGGACAGAGCTACGAGCAGTACTTC.

The V and J genes are TRBV6-5 and TRBJ2-7; TRBD1 matches 9 bases. The V gene end was trimmed by 2 bases and the J gene end by 6 bases; junction bases not matched to a gene: 8. Germline CDR1 is MNHEY and CDR2 is SVGAGI. The CDR3 spans 15 residues. Here the CDR3 reads CASSYKTGGLSEQYF. The CDR3 coding sequence is TGTGCCAGCAGTTACAAAACAGGGGGCTTGTCCGAGCAGTACTTC.

In DNA, the CDR3 is TGTGCCAGCAGCGTAGGACTAGTTTCCTACAATGAGCAGTTCTTC. It is translated as CASSVGLVSYNEQFF. V is TRBV9 and J is TRBJ2-1; possible D gene TRBD2, 6 bases. Trimming took off 0 bases at V and 1 base at J, with 8 bases between the two ends. This CDR3 comprises 15 residues. Looked up from germline, CDR1 is SGDLS and CDR2 is YYNGEE.

V is TRBV14 and J is TRBJ2-7; D perhaps matches TRBD2 (6 bases). The germline gives CDR1 SGHDN, CDR2 FVKESK. The CDR3 length is 15 residues. V lost 4 bases, J lost 6 bases, and 19 bases lay in between. CDR3 sequence (DNA): TGTGCCAGCAGCCCCTTGGGCGGGGAAGGGTGCGAGCAGTACTTC. Its protein is CASSPLGGEGCEQYF.

The chain combines TRBV2 with TRBJ1-2; a possible D gene is TRBD1 (5 bases). V was shortened by 6 bases and J by 4 bases, with 9 bases between the two germline ends. The CDR3 is 12 amino acids. Germline CDR1 and CDR2: SNHLY and FYNNEI. The CDR3, as DNA: TGTGCCAGCAGGAAGGACACCTATGGCTACACCTTC. The encoded protein is CASRKDTYGYTF.

The chain recombines TRBV9 with TRBJ1-6; no firm D call. Looked up from germline, CDR1 is SGDLS and CDR2 is YYNGEE. The CDR3 sequence is 15 residues long. Trimming cost V 4 bases and J 3 bases, with 11 bases left between them. The CDR3 DNA reads TGTGCCAGCAGCACCTCCCAGGACTATAATTCACCCCTCCACTTT. It is translated as CASSTSQDYNSPLHF.

This CDR3 reads CASRPPGGNEQFF. The CDR3 region has the DNA TGTGCCAGCAGGCCCCCGGGGGGGAATGAGCAGTTCTTC. The V and J genes are TRBV6-5 and TRBJ2-1; 8 nucleotides agree with TRBD2. CDR1 and CDR2 from the germline V gene are MNHEY and SVGAGI. This CDR3 has 13 residues. The V segment lost 6 bases and the J segment 7 bases; nucleotides outside the gene matches: 5.

The chain employs TRBV9 and TRBJ1-1, with D possibly matching TRBD1 (5 bases). Germline CDR1 SGDLS, CDR2 YYNGEE. V was shortened by 0 bases and J by 1 base, with 13 bases between the two germline ends. The CDR3 is 16 amino acids. CDR3 coding DNA: TGTGCCAGCAGCGTAGGGACGGGGGGAAAGAACACTGAAGCTTTCTTT. Residues: CASSVGTGGKNTEAFF.

The gene calls are TRBV3-1 (or the pseudogene TRBV3-2) and TRBJ2-7; 8 bases are a match to TRBD1. V trimming: 10 bases; J trimming: 3 bases; junction bases outside the gene matches: 8. The germline V gene encodes CDR1 LGHDT and CDR2 YNNKEL (reference sequence). The CDR3 has 13 amino acids. CDR3 coding DNA: TGTGCCACCACACAGGGGGGAATCTACGAGCAGTACTTC. Encoded protein: CATTQGGIYEQYF.

The rearrangement joins TRBV18 to TRBJ2-3; 9 positions agree with TRBD2. V shed 2 bases and J 2 bases; nucleotides not matched to a gene: 17. Looked up from germline, CDR1 is KGHSH and CDR2 is LQKENI. The CDR3 has 20 amino acids. This CDR3 reads CASSPFFRRASGNFTDTQYF. The CDR3 nucleotides are TGTGCCAGCTCACCATTTTTCCGTCGTGCTAGCGGGAATTTCACAGATACGCAGTATTTT. The full variable domain, in which reference TRBV18 and TRBJ2-3 provide the parts outside the CDR3, is NAGVMQNPRHLVRRRGQEARLRCSPMKGHSHVYWYRQLPEEGLKFMVYLQKENIIDESGMPKERFSAEFPKEGPSILRIQQVVRGDSAAYFCASSPFFRRASGNFTDTQYFGPGTRLTVL.

The chain joins TRBV24-1 to TRBJ2-4; D is perhaps TRBD2 (5 bases). The CDR3 length is 17 residues. Trimming left V 2 bases short and J 3 bases short, with 16 bases between. Per germline, CDR1 KGHDR and CDR2 SFDVKD. The CDR3 protein is CATSDCHKSGLKNIQYF. The CDR3 DNA sequence: TGTGCCACCAGTGATTGCCACAAGAGCGGCCTCAAAAACATTCAGTACTTC.

This chain joins TRBV5-4 and TRBJ2-1, with D unclear. Trimming took off 0 bases at V and 0 bases at J, with 13 bases between the two ends. CDR1 and CDR2 from the germline V gene are SGHNT and YYREEE (reference sequence). This CDR3 is 17 amino acids long. The CDR3 is CASSLARGGGSYNEQFF. The CDR3 region has the DNA TGTGCCAGCAGCTTGGCCCGTGGCGGTGGCTCCTACAATGAGCAGTTCTTC.

The chain carries TRBV25-1 and TRBJ1-6; tentatively, D is TRBD1 (6 bases). The V gene lost 4 bases and the J gene lost 7 bases, with 11 bases spanning the gap. CDR3 size: 14 residues. CDR1 is MGHDK and CDR2 is SYGVNS in the germline V gene. The CDR3 spells CASSGQAKNSPLHF. The CDR3 DNA sequence: TGTGCCAGCAGTGGACAGGCAAAAAATTCACCCCTCCACTTT.

V is TRBV28 and J is TRBJ2-5; possible D gene TRBD2, 6 bases. Per the germline V gene, CDR1 is MDHEN and CDR2 is SYDVKM. Trimming took 6 bases from V and 2 from J, leaving 19 bases between them. The CDR3 sequence is 16 residues long. This CDR3 reads CASSPGGGGVQETQYF. DNA for the CDR3: TGTGCCAGCAGCCCCGGGGGAGGCGGGGTTCAAGAGACCCAGTACTTC.